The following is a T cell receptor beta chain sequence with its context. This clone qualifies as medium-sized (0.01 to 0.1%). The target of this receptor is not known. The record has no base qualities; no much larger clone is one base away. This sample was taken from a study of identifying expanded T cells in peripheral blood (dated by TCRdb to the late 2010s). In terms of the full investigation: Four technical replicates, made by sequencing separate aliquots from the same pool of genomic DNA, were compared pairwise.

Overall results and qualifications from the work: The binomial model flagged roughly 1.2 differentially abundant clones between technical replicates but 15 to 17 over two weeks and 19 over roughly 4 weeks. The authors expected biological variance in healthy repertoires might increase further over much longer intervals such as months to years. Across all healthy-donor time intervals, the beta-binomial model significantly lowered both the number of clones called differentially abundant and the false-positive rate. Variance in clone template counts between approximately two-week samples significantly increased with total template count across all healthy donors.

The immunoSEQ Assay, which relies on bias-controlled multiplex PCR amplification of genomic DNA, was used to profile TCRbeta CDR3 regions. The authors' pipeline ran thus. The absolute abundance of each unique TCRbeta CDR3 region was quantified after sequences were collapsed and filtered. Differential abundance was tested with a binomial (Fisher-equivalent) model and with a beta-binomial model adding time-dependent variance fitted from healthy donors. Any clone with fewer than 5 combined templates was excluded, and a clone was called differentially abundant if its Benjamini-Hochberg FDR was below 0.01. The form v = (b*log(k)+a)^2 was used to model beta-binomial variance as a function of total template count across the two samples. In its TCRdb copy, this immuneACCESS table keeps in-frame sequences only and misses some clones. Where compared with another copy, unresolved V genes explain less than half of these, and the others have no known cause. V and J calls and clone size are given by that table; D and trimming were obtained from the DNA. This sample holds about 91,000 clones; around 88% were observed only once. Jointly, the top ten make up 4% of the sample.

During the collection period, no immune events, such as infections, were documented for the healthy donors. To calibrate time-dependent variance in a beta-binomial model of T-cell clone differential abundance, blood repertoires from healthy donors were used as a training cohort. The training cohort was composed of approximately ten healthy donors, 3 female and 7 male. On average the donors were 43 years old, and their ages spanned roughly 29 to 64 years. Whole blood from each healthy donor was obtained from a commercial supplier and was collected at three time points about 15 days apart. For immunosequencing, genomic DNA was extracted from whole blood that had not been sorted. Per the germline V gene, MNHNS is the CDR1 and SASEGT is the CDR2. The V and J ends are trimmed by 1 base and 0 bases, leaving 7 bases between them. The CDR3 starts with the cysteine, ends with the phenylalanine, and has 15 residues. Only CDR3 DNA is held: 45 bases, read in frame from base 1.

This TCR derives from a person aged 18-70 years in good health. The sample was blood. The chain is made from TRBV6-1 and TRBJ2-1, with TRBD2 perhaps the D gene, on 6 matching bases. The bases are TGTGCCAGCAGTGAAGAAGCGGGCTCCTACAATGAGCAGTTCTTC. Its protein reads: CASSEEAGSYNEQFF.